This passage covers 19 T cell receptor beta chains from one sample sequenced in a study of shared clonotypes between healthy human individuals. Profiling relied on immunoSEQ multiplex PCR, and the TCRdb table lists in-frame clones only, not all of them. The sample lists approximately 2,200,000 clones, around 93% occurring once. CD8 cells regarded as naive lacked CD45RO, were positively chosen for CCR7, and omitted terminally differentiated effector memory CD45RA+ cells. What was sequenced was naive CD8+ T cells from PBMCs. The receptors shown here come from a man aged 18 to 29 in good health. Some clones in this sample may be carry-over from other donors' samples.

CDR3: CASTSFGGAYNEQFF. In DNA form, the CDR3 reads TGTGCCAGCACGTCCTTTGGGGGTGCCTACAATGAGCAGTTCTTC. The chain combines TRBV2 with TRBJ2-1; either TRBD1 or TRBD2 may supply D (5 bases each). CDR1 SNHLY and CDR2 FYNNEI come from the germline V gene. This CDR3 is 15 amino acids long. The ends were cut back, 7 bases at V and 2 bases at J, with 15 bases in the middle. Looking up the rest from reference TRBV2 and TRBJ2-1 gives the full variable domain: EPEVTQTPSHQVTQMGQEVILRCVPISNHLYFYWYRQILGQKVEFLVSFYNNEISEKSEIFDDQFSVERPDGSNFTLKIRSTKLEDSAMYFCASTSFGGAYNEQFFGPGTRLTVL.

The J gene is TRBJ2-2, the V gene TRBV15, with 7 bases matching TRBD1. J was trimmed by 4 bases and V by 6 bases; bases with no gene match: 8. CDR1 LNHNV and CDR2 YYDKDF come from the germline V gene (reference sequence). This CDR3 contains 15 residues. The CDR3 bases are TGTGCCACCAGTCCCGAGGGGGCGCTCACCGGGGAGCTGTTTTTT. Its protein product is CATSPEGALTGELFF.

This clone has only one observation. The CDR3 coding sequence is TGTGCCAGCAGCCCGGGGGGCGTCAGGGGAATAACGGGGGCCAACGTCCTGACTTTC. Translating gives CASSPGGVRGITGANVLTF. The V call is TRBV28, the J call TRBJ2-6; TRBD2 is a possible D gene (7 bases). V was trimmed by 6 bases and J by 4 bases, leaving 25 bases between them. The germline V gene encodes CDR1 MDHEN and CDR2 SYDVKM. The CDR3 spans 19 residues.

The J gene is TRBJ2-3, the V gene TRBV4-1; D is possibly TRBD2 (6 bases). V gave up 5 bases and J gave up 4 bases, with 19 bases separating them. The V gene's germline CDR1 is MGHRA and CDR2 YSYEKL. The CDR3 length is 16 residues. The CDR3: CASSWTREWVSDTQYF. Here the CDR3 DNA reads TGCGCCAGCAGCTGGACCCGGGAGTGGGTGTCAGATACGCAGTATTTT.

The CDR3 coding sequence is TGTGCCAGCAGCTCCAGACAGGGGAGGCCTAATGAAAAACTGTTTTTT. Amino acids: CASSSRQGRPNEKLFF. The V call is TRBV7-9, the J call TRBJ1-4; 8 bases line up with TRBD1. Per the germline V gene, CDR1 is SEHNR and CDR2 is FQNEAQ (reference sequence). The CDR3 totals 16 residues. V dropped 4 bases and J dropped 3; count of bases not matched to a gene: 7.

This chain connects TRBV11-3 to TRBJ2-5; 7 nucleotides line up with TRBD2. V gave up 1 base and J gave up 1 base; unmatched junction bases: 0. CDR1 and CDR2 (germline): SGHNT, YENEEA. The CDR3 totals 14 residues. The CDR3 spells CASSLAGGQETQYF. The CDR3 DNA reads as TGTGCCAGCAGCTTAGCGGGGGGCCAAGAGACCCAGTACTTC.

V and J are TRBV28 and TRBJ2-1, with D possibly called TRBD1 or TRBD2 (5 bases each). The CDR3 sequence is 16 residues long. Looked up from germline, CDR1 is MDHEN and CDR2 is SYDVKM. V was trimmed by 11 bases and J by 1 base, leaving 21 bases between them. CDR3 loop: CAATLAVGESYNEQFF. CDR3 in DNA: TGTGCCGCGACGCTAGCCGTGGGGGAGTCCTACAATGAGCAGTTCTTC.

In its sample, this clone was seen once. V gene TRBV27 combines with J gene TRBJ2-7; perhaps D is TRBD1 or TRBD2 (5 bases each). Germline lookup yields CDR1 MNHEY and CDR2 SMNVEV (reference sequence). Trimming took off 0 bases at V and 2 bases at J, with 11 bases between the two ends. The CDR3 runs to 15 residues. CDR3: CASSLSDGAPYEQYF. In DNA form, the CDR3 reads TGTGCCAGCAGTTTATCGGACGGGGCCCCCTACGAGCAGTACTTC.

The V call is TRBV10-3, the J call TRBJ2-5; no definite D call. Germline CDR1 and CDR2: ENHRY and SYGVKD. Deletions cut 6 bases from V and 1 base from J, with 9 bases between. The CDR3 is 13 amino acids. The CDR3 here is CAISQDGQETQYF. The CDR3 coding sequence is TGTGCCATCAGCCAGGACGGCCAAGAGACCCAGTACTTC.

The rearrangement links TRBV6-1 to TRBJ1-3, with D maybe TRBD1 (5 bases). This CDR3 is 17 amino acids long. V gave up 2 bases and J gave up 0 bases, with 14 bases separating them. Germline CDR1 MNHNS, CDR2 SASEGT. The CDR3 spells CASSEWRTLSSGNTIYF. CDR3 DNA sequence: TGTGCCAGCAGTGAATGGAGGACATTGAGCTCTGGAAACACCATATATTTT.

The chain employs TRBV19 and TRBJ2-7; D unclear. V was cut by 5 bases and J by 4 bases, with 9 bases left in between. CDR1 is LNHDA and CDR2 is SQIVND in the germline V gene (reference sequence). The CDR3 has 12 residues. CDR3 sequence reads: CASSGAYYEQYF. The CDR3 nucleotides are TGTGCCAGTAGTGGAGCTTATTACGAGCAGTACTTC.

CDR3 in DNA: TGTGCCAGCGCCGGGCTTTCGATTCTAGTCTTTGACTACGAGCAGTACTTC. The encoded protein is CASAGLSILVFDYEQYF. The rearrangement links TRBV9 to TRBJ2-7; unclear D gene. Germline CDR1 reads SGDLS; CDR2 reads YYNGEE. V was clipped by 7 bases and J by 3 bases, with 26 bases between them. The length of the CDR3 is 17 residues.

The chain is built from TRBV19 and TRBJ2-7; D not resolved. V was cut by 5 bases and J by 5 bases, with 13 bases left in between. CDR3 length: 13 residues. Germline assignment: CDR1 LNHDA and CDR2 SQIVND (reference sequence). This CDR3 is CASSSDPADEQYF. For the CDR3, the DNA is TGTGCCAGTAGTTCCGACCCGGCAGACGAGCAGTACTTC.

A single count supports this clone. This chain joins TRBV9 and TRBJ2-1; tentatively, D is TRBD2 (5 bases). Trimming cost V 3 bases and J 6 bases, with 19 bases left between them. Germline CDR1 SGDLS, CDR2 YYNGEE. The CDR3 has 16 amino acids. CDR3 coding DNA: TGTGCCAGCAGCGAATCGGAGGTGTCGAATGGCAATGAGCAGTTCTTC. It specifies CASSESEVSNGNEQFF.

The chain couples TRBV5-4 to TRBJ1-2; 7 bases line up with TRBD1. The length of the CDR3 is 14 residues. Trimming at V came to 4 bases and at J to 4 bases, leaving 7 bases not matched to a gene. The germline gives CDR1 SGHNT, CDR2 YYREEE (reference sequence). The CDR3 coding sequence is TGTGCCAGCAGCCTACCGGGACAGATCTATGGCTACACCTTC. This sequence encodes CASSLPGQIYGYTF.

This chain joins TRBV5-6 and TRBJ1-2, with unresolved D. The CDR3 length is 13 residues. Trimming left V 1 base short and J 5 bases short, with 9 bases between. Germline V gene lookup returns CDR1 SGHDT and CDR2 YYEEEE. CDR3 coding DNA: TGTGCCAGCAGCTTGACAGCCCTATATGGCTACACCTTC. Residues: CASSLTALYGYTF.

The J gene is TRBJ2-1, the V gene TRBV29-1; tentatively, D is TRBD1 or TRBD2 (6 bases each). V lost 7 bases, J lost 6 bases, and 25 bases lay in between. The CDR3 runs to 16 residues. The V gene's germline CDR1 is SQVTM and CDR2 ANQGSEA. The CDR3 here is CSALTRQAFVGNEQFF. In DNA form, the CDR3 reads TGCAGCGCCCTGACTAGACAGGCTTTCGTGGGCAATGAGCAGTTCTTC.

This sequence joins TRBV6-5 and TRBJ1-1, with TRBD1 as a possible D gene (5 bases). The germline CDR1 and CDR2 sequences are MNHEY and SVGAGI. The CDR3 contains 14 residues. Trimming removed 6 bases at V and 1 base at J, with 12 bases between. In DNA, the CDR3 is TGTGCCAGCAGACCCGGGGGGTGGAACACTGAAGCTTTCTTT. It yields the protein CASRPGGWNTEAFF.

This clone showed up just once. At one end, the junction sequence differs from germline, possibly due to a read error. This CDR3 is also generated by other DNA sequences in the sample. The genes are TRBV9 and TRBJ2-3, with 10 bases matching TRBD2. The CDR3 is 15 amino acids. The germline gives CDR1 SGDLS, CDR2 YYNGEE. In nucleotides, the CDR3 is TGTGCCAGCAGCCCTAGCGGGAGTGGCACGGATACGCAGTATTTT. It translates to CASSPSGSGTDTQYF.